This T cell receptor beta chain was observed in a study of cytomegalovirus exposure and HLA in healthy donors. The CDR3 runs 18 residues. Germline V gene sequence: CDR1 SGHVS, CDR2 FQNEAQ. With 5 bases clipped from V and 9 bases from J, the junction kept 24 bases outside the gene matches. 60 Vbeta and 13 Jbeta primers were used in PCR. The assay was immunoSEQ multiplex PCR, and TCRdb's table has in-frame clones only and misses some. Its listing shows almost 40,000 clones. Source material: PBMCs. This chain links TRBV7-8 with TRBJ1-2; 7 bases agree with TRBD1. The sequence was obtained from a woman aged 25 to 39 in good health and CMV-seropositive. Here the CDR3 reads CASSRNTQGTPNRDSYTF. Written as DNA, the CDR3 is TGTGCCAGCAGCCGTAATACACAGGGGACGCCCAATCGAGATAGCTACACCTTC.